This T cell receptor beta chain was captured in a study of a mutant IDH1 vaccine in newly diagnosed glioma. The time point denotes: week 23, last vaccination. In the vaccine, a single dose held 300 ug of the mutant IDH1 20-mer peptide, along with topical imiquimod. Data came from immunoSEQ multiplex PCR; TCRdb stores just in-frame clones and leaves some out. The repertoire consists of roughly 60,000 clones, with about 85% occurring once and the leading ten covering roughly 4%. General study findings and limits: Vaccination elicited immune responses in 90% to 95% of patients.

The ends were cut back, 1 base at V and 0 bases at J, with 13 bases in the middle. Germline CDR1 and CDR2: SEHNR and FQNEAQ (reference sequence). The CDR3 spans 17 residues. As to this clone: Its target is not known.

The sample consisted of PBMCs, taken from a glioma patient whose treatment included an IDH1 peptide vaccine. The chain carries TRBV7-9 and TRBJ1-3; D is perhaps TRBD1 (5 bases). This clonotype was obtained from a man aged 25 to 40 with glioma. In DNA, the CDR3 is TGTGCCAGCAGCTTAGTTGTTGTTCAGGGCTCTGGAAACACCATATATTTT. Translated: CASSLVVVQGSGNTIYF. Full variable domain (outside the CDR3, taken from reference TRBV7-9 and TRBJ1-3): DTGVSQNPRHKITKRGQNVTFRCDPISEHNRLYWYRQTLGQGPEFLTYFQNEAQLEKSRLLSDRFSAERPKGSFSTLEIQRTEQGDSAMYLCASSLVVVQGSGNTIYFGEGSWLTVV.